This entry lists 15 T cell receptor beta chains sequenced from one sample in a study of shared clonotypes between healthy human individuals. Profiled with immunoSEQ multiplex PCR; TCRdb holds only in-frame clones, not every one. Among 700,000 to 950,000 clones listed, about 96% were seen once. Terminally differentiated effector memory CD45RA+ cells were excluded by CCR7 positive selection of CD45RO-negative cells. The sample taken for sequencing was naive CD8+ T cells sorted from blood. The receptors here all came from a man younger than 40 in good health.

CDR3 loop: CASSSLGLETQYF. The CDR3 DNA is TGTGCCAGCAGTTCCCTAGGATTGGAGACCCAGTACTTC. The chain combines TRBV28 with TRBJ2-5; the D is unclear. CDR1 MDHEN and CDR2 SYDVKM come from the germline V gene. The CDR3 sequence is 13 residues long. Trimming cost V 4 bases and J 5 bases, with 11 bases left between them.

This clone was detected once. The rearrangement joins TRBV5-6 to TRBJ2-1; tentative D call: TRBD2 (6 bases). CDR3 size: 11 residues. V lost 2 bases, J lost 11 bases, and 8 bases lay in between. Germline CDR1 SGHDT, CDR2 YYEEEE. CDR3 amino acids: CASSLGLKQFF. The DNA of the CDR3 is TGTGCCAGCAGCTTAGGACTAAAGCAGTTCTTC.

The rearrangement links TRBV11-2 to TRBJ2-2, with D hard to call. The CDR3 is 14 amino acids. The V end lost 5 bases, the J end lost 7 bases, and 14 bases lay between the germline ends. The germline V gene has CDR1 SGHAT and CDR2 FQNNGV. This CDR3 is CASSPLEYGGELFF. The CDR3, as DNA: TGTGCCAGCAGCCCGCTGGAGTATGGCGGGGAGCTGTTTTTT.

There are many counts of this clone. J is TRBJ2-1 and V is TRBV5-1; TRBD2 is a possible D gene (6 bases). Germline CDR1 SGHRS, CDR2 YFSETQ. The germline V and J ends were trimmed by 4 bases and 0 bases, with 11 bases remaining between them. The CDR3 contains 15 residues. CDR3: CASSVAESSYNEQFF. The DNA for the CDR3 is TGCGCCAGCAGCGTAGCGGAGAGCTCCTACAATGAGCAGTTCTTC.

The rearrangement joins TRBV27 to TRBJ1-2; the D is unclear. V was shortened by 3 bases and J by 5 bases, with 10 bases between the two germline ends. The CDR3 loop spans 13 amino acids. Germline lookup yields CDR1 MNHEY and CDR2 SMNVEV (reference sequence). The CDR3 coding sequence is TGTGCCAGCAGTTTCGGTGGGTCGTATGGCTACACCTTC. It codes for CASSFGGSYGYTF.

The CDR3 nucleotides read TGTGCCAGCAGCCCCGCCAGTGACAGGGTGGTCAAAAACATTCAGTACTTC. It is translated as CASSPASDRVVKNIQYF. This sequence joins TRBV7-4 and TRBJ2-4, with TRBD1 identical over 7 bases. CDR1 is SGHVT and CDR2 is SQSDAQ in the germline V gene. CDR3 length: 17 amino acids. The junction had 13 bases not matched to a gene; V was cut back by 5 bases and J by 3 bases.

The chain employs TRBV29-1 and TRBJ2-1; 10 bases match TRBD1. The CDR3 covers 14 residues. The V gene's germline CDR1 is SQVTM and CDR2 ANQGSEA. V lost 5 bases and J lost 3; bases outside the gene matches: 4. CDR3 loop: CSVWGQGSYNEQFF. The DNA for the CDR3 is TGCAGCGTTTGGGGACAGGGGAGCTACAATGAGCAGTTCTTC.

The chain links TRBV2 to TRBJ1-1; 8 bases are shared with TRBD1. V was pared by 4 bases and J by 0 bases, with 4 bases of the junction left unmatched. Per the germline V gene, CDR1 is SNHLY and CDR2 is FYNNEI. The CDR3 sequence is 15 residues long. The CDR3 protein is CASSGGTGMNTEAFF. The CDR3 DNA follows: TGTGCCAGCAGTGGAGGGACAGGAATGAACACTGAAGCTTTCTTT.

About this clone itself: Other DNA sequences in this specimen translate into the identical CDR3. This rearrangement joins TRBV4-1 to TRBJ2-7, with unresolved D. Germline V gene data show CDR1 as MGHRA and CDR2 as YSYEKL. The CDR3 is made up of 13 amino acids. V was shortened by 1 base and J by 7 bases, with 11 bases between the two germline ends. The CDR3 region has the DNA TGCGCCAGCAGCCAAGTTGGGCCCGGAGAGCAGTACTTC. It encodes CASSQVGPGEQYF.

The chain couples TRBV28 to TRBJ1-2; tentatively, D is TRBD1 (5 bases). Germline V gene data show CDR1 as MDHEN and CDR2 as SYDVKM. V was cut by 5 bases and J by 4 bases, with 8 bases left in between. The CDR3 runs to 12 residues. For the CDR3, the DNA is TGTGCCAGCAGTGGAAGGGGCTATGGCTACACCTTC. Protein product: CASSGRGYGYTF.

The chain carries TRBV4-1 and TRBJ1-2, with D perhaps TRBD1 (5 bases). Germline CDR1 MGHRA, CDR2 YSYEKL. The CDR3 contains 15 residues. The V and J ends lost 0 bases and 2 bases respectively, with 10 bases between them. The chain's CDR3 is CASSQDPGQNYGYTF. In DNA form, the CDR3 reads TGCGCCAGCAGCCAAGACCCCGGACAAAACTATGGCTACACCTTC.

The chain combines TRBV4-3 with TRBJ1-4; 7 positions match TRBD1. Unmatched junction bases numbered 3, after V lost 8 bases and J lost 0 bases. This CDR3 spans 14 amino acids. Looked up from germline, CDR1 is LGHNA and CDR2 is YSLEER. The CDR3 reads CASGTDATNEKLFF. CDR3 bases: TGCGCCAGCGGGACAGATGCAACTAATGAAAAACTGTTTTTT.

The CDR3 loop is CASSLVAGGRTDTQYF. For the CDR3, the DNA is TGTGCCAGCAGTTTAGTCGCGGGCGGGAGAACAGATACGCAGTATTTT. The rearrangement joins TRBV27 to TRBJ2-3; the match to TRBD2 covers 7 bases. Germline V gene lookup returns CDR1 MNHEY and CDR2 SMNVEV (reference sequence). V shed 2 bases and J 3 bases; nucleotides not matched to a gene: 8. This CDR3 region has 16 residues.

The V call is TRBV10-2, the J call TRBJ2-7, with D uncertain. Germline CDR1 and CDR2: WSHSY and SAAADI. This CDR3 is built from 15 residues. V lost 3 bases and J lost 5, with 17 bases in between. CDR3 loop: CASSDSFKFPHEQYF. For the CDR3, the DNA is TGCGCCAGCAGTGACAGCTTCAAGTTTCCACACGAGCAGTACTTC.

As regards this clone: Other DNA sequences in this specimen translate into the identical CDR3. The J gene is TRBJ2-7, the V gene TRBV11-3; 8 positions match TRBD2. CDR1 and CDR2 from the germline V gene are SGHNT and YENEEA. Unmatched junction bases numbered 6, after V lost 5 bases and J lost 3 bases. This CDR3 is 14 amino acids long. The CDR3 DNA reads TGTGCCAGCAGCCTCGGCAGCGGGAGCTACGAGCAGTACTTC. This codes for CASSLGSGSYEQYF.